Sequencing of this T cell receptor beta chain was carried out in a study of PD-L1 blockade in urothelial cancer. On the study more broadly: Every 3 weeks, patients received intravenous atezolizumab 1,200 mg, beginning 2014. Peripheral blood specimens exhibited a median yield of about 150,000 T cells.

The data were produced by immunoSEQ multiplex PCR, yet TCRdb's version contains in-frame clones alone and is incomplete. The repertoire holds about 87,000 clones, with about 83% as singletons. Time point described: pretreatment peripheral blood. Pretreatment and on-treatment samples were taken, numbering 1 to 8 per patient. This CDR3 has 13 residues. V shed 3 bases and J shed 11 bases, with 14 bases lying between them. CDR1 LNHDA and CDR2 SQIVND come from the germline V gene (reference sequence). This sample comprised PBMCs, obtained around atezolizumab (anti-PD-L1) treatment. The receptor's source is a man between 60 and 75 years old with urothelial cancer. This rearrangement joins TRBV19 to TRBJ2-1, with D possibly TRBD1 on 6 matching bases. The CDR3 region has the DNA TGTGCCAGTAGTATGAAGGGGGTAAATCAGCAGTTCTTC. Amino acids: CASSMKGVNQQFF.